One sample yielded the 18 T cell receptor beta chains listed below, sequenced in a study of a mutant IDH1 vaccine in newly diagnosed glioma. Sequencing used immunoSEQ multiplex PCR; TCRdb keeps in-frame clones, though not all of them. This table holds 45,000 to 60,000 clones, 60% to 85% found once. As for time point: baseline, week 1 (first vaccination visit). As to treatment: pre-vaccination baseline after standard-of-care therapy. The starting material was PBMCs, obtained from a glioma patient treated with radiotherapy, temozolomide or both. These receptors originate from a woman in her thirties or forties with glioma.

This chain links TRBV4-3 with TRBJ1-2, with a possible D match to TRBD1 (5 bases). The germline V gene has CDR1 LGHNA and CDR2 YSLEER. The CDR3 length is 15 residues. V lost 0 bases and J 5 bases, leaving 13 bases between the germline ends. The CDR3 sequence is CASSQDKRGAYGYTF. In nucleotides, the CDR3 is TGCGCCAGCAGCCAAGATAAGAGGGGCGCATATGGCTACACCTTC.

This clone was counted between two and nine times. The CDR3 reads CASSLGGESYTF. Here the CDR3 DNA reads TGCGCCAGCAGCTTGGGGGGGGAGAGCTACACCTTC. The chain carries TRBV5-1 and TRBJ1-2, with D possibly being TRBD1 (5 bases). Trimming removed 0 bases from V and 9 bases from J, with 9 bases in between. The length of the CDR3 is 12 residues. Germline values: CDR1 SGHRS, CDR2 YFSETQ.

The CDR3 sequence: CASSPQGAGEISGELFF. CDR3 DNA sequence: TGTGCCAGCAGCCCCCAGGGAGCGGGGGAAATATCCGGGGAGCTGTTTTTT. The chain links TRBV27 to TRBJ2-2; 8 bases map to TRBD2. CDR3 length equals 17 residues. Germline CDR1 reads MNHEY; CDR2 reads SMNVEV (reference sequence). V gave up 6 bases and J gave up 6 bases; unmatched junction bases: 15.

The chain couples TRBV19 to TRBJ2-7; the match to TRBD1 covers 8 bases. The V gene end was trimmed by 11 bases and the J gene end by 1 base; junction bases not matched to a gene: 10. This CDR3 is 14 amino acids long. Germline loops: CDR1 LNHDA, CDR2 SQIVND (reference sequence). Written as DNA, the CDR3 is TGTGCCTCCCCCCCCCGGACAGGGTCCTACGAGCAGTACTTC. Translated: CASPPRTGSYEQYF.

The CDR3 here is CSVERGGTDTQYF. The CDR3 nucleotides read TGCAGCGTTGAAAGGGGGGGCACAGATACGCAGTATTTT. The rearrangement joins TRBV29-1 to TRBJ2-3; D is tentatively TRBD1 or TRBD2 (6 bases each). The CDR3 runs 13 residues. CDR1 and CDR2 (germline): SQVTM, ANQGSEA. The V end lost 2 bases, the J end lost 1 base, and 7 bases lay between the germline ends.

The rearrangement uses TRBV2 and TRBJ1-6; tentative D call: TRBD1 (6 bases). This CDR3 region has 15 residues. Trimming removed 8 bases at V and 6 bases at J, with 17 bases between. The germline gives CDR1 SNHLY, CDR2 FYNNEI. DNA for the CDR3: TGTGCCAGCTCCATCCCGGGGGCTAGTAATTCACCCCTCCACTTT. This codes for CASSIPGASNSPLHF.

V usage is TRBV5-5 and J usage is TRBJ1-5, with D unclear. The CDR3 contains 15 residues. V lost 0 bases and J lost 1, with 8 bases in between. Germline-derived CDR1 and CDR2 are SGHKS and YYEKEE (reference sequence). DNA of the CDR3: TGTGCCAGCAGCTTGGGGTCGTGGAGCAATCAGCCCCAGCATTTT. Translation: CASSLGSWSNQPQHF.

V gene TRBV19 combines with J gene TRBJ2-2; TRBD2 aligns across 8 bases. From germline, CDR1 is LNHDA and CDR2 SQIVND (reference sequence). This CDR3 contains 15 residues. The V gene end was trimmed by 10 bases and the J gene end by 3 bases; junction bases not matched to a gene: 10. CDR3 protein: CATREGIIYTGELFF. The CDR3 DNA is TGTGCCACCCGGGAGGGTATCATCTACACCGGGGAGCTGTTTTTT.

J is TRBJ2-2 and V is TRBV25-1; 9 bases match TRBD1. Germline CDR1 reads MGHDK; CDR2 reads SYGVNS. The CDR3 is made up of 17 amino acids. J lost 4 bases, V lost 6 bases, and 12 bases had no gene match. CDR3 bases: TGTGCCAGCAGCGATTGGGGGGGGACAGGGACCACCGGGGAGCTGTTTTTT. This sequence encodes CASSDWGGTGTTGELFF.

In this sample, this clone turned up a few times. This CDR3 is CASSLYPGTFYGYTF. The CDR3, as DNA: TGCGCCAGCAGCTTGTATCCCGGGACTTTCTATGGCTACACCTTC. This sequence joins TRBV5-1 and TRBJ1-2; D may be TRBD1 (5 bases). V lost 1 base and J lost 4, with 14 bases in between. The CDR3 extends over 15 amino acids. Germline V lookup: CDR1 SGHRS, CDR2 YFSETQ.

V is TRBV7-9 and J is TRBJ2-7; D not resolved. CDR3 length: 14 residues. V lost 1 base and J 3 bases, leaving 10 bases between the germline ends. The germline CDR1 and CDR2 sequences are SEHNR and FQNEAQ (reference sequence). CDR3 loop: CASSLEVGGYEQYF. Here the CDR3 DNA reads TGTGCCAGCAGCTTAGAGGTGGGCGGCTACGAGCAGTACTTC.

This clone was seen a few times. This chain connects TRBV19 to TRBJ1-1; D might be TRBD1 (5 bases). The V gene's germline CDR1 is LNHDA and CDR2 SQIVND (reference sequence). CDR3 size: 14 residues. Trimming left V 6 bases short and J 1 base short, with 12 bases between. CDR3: CASSPGRGNTEAFF. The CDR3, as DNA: TGTGCCAGTAGCCCCGGGAGGGGGAACACTGAAGCTTTCTTT.

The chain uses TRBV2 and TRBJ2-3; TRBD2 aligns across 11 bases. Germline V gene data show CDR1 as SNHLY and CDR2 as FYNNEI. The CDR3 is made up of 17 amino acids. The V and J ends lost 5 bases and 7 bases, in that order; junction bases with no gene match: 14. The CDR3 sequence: CASSPPGLADRAHTQYF. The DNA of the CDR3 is TGTGCCAGCAGTCCCCCGGGACTAGCGGACCGGGCGCATACGCAGTATTTT.

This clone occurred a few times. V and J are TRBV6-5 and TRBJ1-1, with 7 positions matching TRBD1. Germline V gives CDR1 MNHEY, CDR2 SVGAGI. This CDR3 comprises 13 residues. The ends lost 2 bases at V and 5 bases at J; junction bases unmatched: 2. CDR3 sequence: CASSYLTGTEAFF. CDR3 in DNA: TGTGCCAGCAGTTACCTGACAGGGACTGAAGCTTTCTTT.

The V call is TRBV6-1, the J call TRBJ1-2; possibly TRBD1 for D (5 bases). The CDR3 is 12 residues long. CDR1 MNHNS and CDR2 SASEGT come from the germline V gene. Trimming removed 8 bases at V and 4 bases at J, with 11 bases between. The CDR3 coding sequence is TGTGCCAGCCAGGAGGGGACCTATGGCTACACCTTC. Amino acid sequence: CASQEGTYGYTF.

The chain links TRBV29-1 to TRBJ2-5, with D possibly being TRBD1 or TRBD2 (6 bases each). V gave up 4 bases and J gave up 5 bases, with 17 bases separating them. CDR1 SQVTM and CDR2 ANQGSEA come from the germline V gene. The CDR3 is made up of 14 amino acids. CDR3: CSVGSLGGRETQYF. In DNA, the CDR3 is TGCAGCGTTGGGAGTCTGGGGGGCCGGGAGACCCAGTACTTC.

The CDR3 DNA reads TGTGCCAGCAGTTATGTTGCGGACGAAAAACTGTTTTTT. Amino acid sequence: CASSYVADEKLFF. J is TRBJ1-4 and V is TRBV6-6; D is undetermined. The length of the CDR3 is 13 residues. V lost 3 bases to trimming and J lost 8 bases, with 10 bases between them. Germline assignment: CDR1 MNHNY and CDR2 SVGAGI (reference sequence).

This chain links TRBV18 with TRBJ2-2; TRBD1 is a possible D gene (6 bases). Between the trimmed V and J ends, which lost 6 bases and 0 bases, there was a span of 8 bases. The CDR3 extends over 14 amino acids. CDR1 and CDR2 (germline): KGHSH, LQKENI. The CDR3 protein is CASSDSTNTGELFF. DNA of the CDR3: TGTGCCAGCTCGGACAGCACGAACACCGGGGAGCTGTTTTTT.